Below, 5 T cell receptor beta chains from the same sample are listed, as sequenced in a study of monozygotic twins with inflammatory bowel disease. TCRdb reanalyzed the 5' RACE reads, giving one entry per CDR3 protein sequence and no DNA. The sample holds fewer than 150,000 distinct CDR3 sequences. Sequencing was done on a sample of blood. The receptor source for this set is a human donor with ulcerative colitis or Crohn's disease, or a healthy co-twin of an affected twin (not recorded which).

V gene TRBV7-9 combines with J gene TRBJ2-7; checking the TCRdb D call of TRBD1 is not possible without DNA. This CDR3 has 15 residues. The V gene's germline CDR1 is SEHNR and CDR2 FQNEAQ (reference sequence). CDR3: CASSPRDTSSYEQYF.

The chain employs TRBV5-1 and TRBJ1-1; TCRdb picks TRBD1, but there is no DNA to check that call. This CDR3 spans 14 amino acids. Germline V gene sequence: CDR1 SGHRS, CDR2 YFSETQ. The chain's CDR3 is CASSLEGGDTEAFF.

The chain combines TRBV5-8 with TRBJ2-7. The CDR3 extends over 14 amino acids. Germline V gene data show CDR1 as SGHTS and CDR2 as YDEGEE. The CDR3 region is CASSLVPTSYEQYF.

This chain connects TRBV12-3 or TRBV12-4 to TRBJ1-1; the TRBD1 assignment by TCRdb is unverifiable without DNA. The CDR3 length is 13 residues. CDR3 sequence reads: CASSLGSGSKAFF.

CDR3 sequence reads: CASSIGQGAAYNEQFF. V gene TRBV7-9 combines with J gene TRBJ2-1; TCRdb's D call of TRBD1 is untestable without DNA. The CDR3 loop spans 16 amino acids. CDR1 SEHNR and CDR2 FQNEAQ come from the germline V gene (reference sequence).